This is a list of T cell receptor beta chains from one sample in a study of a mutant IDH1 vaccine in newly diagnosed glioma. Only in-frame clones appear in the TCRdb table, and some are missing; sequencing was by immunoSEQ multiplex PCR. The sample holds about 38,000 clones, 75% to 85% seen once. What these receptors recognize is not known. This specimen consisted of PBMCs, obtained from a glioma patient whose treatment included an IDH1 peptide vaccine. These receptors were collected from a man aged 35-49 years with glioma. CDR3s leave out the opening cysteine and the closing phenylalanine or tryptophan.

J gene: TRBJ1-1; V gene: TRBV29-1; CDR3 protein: SVDVSRTEAF
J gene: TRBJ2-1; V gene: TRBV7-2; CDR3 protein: ASSKDFSGSRGNEQF
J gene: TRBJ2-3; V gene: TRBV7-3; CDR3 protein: ASSLGGTGIDTQY
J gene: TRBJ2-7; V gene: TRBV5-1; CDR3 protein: ASSLTGGPSSYEQY
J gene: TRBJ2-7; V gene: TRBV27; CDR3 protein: ASRHRDGEQY
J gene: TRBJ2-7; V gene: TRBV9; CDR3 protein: ASSVLPGPDYEQY
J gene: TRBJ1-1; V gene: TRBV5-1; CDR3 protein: ASSIQDPNTEAF
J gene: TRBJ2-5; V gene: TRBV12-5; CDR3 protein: ASGLVSQGEQY
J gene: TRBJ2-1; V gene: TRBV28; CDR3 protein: ASAVTSGRGNEQF
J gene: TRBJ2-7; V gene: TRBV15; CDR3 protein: ATSRQRTGYEQY
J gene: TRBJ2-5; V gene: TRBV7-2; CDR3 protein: ASSPSWGGETQY
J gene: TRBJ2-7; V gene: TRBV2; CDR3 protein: ASSHSGIYEQY
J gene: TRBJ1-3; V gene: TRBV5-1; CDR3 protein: ASSPVLSSGNTIY
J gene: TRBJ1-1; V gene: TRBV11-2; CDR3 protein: ASSLDNTPGLY